This paragraph covers one TCR beta chain sequence. The sample comes from a study of blood T cell repertoires in COVID-19. Overall study: Acute and convalescent COVID-19 samples came from the United States, Italy and Spain. The cDNA or gDNA used as material had been derived from T cells, B-cell-depleted T cells, or PBMCs.

The CDR3 consists of 14 residues. V lost 3 bases and J 8 bases, leaving 16 bases between the germline ends. Germline V CDR1 and CDR2: KGHSH, LQKENI. Enrolment of Seattle patients took place during active infection, and they were followed longitudinally. Authors' data handling: Amplification with reference gene primers provided the estimates of nucleated cell counts. Sequencing was performed with immunoSEQ multiplex PCR; in TCRdb, only in-frame clones are kept and a portion is missing. V, J and clone size are taken as reported in that table, and D and trimming were inferred from the DNA itself. The table includes some 260,000 clones, over 75% detected once.

V is TRBV18 and J is TRBJ2-5; tentative D call: TRBD2 (6 bases). The specimen sequenced was peripheral blood. This TCR was sampled from a woman aged 65 to 85 with COVID-19, enrolled during active disease. In DNA form, the CDR3 reads TGTGCCAGCTCACCCGGGACTTCCTCCGCAACCCAGTACTTC. Translating gives CASSPGTSSATQYF. Variable domain in full (rest from reference TRBV18 and TRBJ2-5): NAGVMQNPRHLVRRRGQEARLRCSPMKGHSHVYWYRQLPEEGLKFMVYLQKENIIDESGMPKERFSAEFPKEGPSILRIQQVVRGDSAAYFCASSPGTSSATQYFGPGTRLLVL.